This TCR beta chain is from a study of cytomegalovirus exposure and HLA in healthy donors. The study, taken as a whole, reports: In vitro testing confirmed a few CMV-associated chains as specific for CMV antigens. Diagnosis of cytomegalovirus status made by the classifier reportedly showed high specificity and sensitivity. The tendency of first-cohort TCR clusters to co-occur in the 120 or so validation repertoires was the finding of a later analysis.

This clone was seen just once. Its target is not known. The germline gives CDR1 LNHDA, CDR2 SQIVND (reference sequence). The CDR3 extends over 15 amino acids. Trimming at V came to 5 bases and at J to 4 bases, leaving 6 bases not matched to a gene. Donors came from a validation cohort of approximately 110 subjects, distinct from the first 666-subject cohort. The repertoire was sequenced with immunoSEQ multiplex PCR; TCRdb's copy has only in-frame clones and lacks some. The repertoire holds tens of thousands of clones, 90% to 97% seen once, with more than 0.9% in the top ten. The specimen sequenced was PBMCs. This TCR derives from a woman between 18 and 29 years old in good health and CMV-seronegative. V usage is TRBV19 and J usage is TRBJ1-2; 11 positions match TRBD1. The CDR3 sequence is CASSLSGQGGYGYTF. As DNA, the CDR3 is TGTGCCAGTAGTCTGTCGGGACAGGGGGGCTATGGCTACACCTTC.